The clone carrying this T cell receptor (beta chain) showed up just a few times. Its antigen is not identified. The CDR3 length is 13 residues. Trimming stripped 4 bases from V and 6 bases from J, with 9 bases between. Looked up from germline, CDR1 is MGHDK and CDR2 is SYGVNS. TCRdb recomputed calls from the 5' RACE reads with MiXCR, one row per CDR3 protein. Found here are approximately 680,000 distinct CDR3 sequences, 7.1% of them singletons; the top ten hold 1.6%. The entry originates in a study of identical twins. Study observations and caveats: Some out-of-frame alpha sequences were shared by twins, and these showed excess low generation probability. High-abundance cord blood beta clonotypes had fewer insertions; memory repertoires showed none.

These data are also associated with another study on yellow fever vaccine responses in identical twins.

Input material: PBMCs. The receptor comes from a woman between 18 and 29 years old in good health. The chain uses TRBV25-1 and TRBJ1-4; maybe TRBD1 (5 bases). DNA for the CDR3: TGTGCCAGCAGTGGAAGGGGCTATGAAAAACTGTTTTTT. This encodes CASSGRGYEKLFF.